This record looks at one TCR beta chain sequence and its context. The data derive from a study of T cell changes during pregnancy in multiple sclerosis. Germline V gene data show CDR1 as SGHRS and CDR2 as YFSETQ. This CDR3 has 16 residues. The V and J ends lost 0 bases and 2 bases, in that order; junction bases with no gene match: 7. TCRdb's table, derived via immunoSEQ multiplex PCR, lists solely in-frame clones and lacks some. The data contain about 44,000 clones, 80% to 95% of them singletons. Sample: CD4+ T cells from peripheral blood mononuclear cells, taken in the first trimester of pregnancy. The clonotype was recovered from a female donor with multiple sclerosis, enrolled in a pregnancy study. The V call is TRBV5-1, the J call TRBJ2-5, with 7 bases identical to TRBD1. The CDR3 here is CASSLGPGQAQETQYF. The CDR3 nucleotides are TGCGCCAGCAGCTTGGGACCTGGACAGGCTCAAGAGACCCAGTACTTC.